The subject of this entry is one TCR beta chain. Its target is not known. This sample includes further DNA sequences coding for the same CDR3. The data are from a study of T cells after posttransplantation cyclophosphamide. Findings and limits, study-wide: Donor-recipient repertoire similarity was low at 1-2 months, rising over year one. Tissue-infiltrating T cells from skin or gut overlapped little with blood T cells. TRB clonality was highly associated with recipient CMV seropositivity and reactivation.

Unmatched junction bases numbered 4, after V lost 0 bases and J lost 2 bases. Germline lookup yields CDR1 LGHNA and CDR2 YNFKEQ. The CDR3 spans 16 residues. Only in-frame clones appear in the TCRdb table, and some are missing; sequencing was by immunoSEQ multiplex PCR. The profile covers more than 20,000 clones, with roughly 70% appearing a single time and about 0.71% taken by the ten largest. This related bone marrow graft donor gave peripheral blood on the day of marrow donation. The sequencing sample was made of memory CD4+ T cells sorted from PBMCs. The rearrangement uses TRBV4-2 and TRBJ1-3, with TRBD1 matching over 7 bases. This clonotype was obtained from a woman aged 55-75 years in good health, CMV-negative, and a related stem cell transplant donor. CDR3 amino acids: CASSQDQTGTGNTIYF. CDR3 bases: TGTGCCAGCAGCCAAGACCAGACAGGGACTGGAAACACCATATATTTT.